This passage covers 31 T cell receptor beta chains from one sample sequenced in a study of blood T cell repertoires in COVID-19. Generated by immunoSEQ multiplex PCR, the TCRdb table keeps only in-frame clones and is missing some. Among roughly 250,000 clones listed, 88% were seen once. Sequencing was performed on PBMCs or T cells enriched from blood (not recorded which). Receptor source: a woman aged 40 to 50 who had been exposed to COVID-19.

The chain recombines TRBV11-3 with TRBJ2-1; a possible D gene is TRBD1 (5 bases). Trimming took off 1 base at V and 6 bases at J, with 10 bases between the two ends. The CDR3 totals 14 residues. Per germline, CDR1 SGHNT and CDR2 YENEEA. The DNA of the CDR3 is TGTGCCAGCAGCTTAGCGGTCAGGGTCAATGAGCAGTTCTTC. Its protein is CASSLAVRVNEQFF.

This clone was recorded once. The chain is built from TRBV28 and TRBJ1-2, with 7 bases that match TRBD1. Germline lookup yields CDR1 MDHEN and CDR2 SYDVKM. CDR3 length: 15 amino acids. Unmatched junction bases numbered 9, after V lost 5 bases and J lost 3 bases. CDR3: CASSTPVRGHYGYTF. As DNA, the CDR3 is TGTGCCAGCAGTACCCCGGTAAGGGGGCACTATGGCTACACCTTC.

V usage is TRBV3-1 (or the pseudogene TRBV3-2) and J usage is TRBJ1-5, with a tentative D call TRBD1 (6 bases). Germline-derived CDR1 and CDR2 are LGHDT and YNNKEL (reference sequence). CDR3 length equals 14 residues. The V end was cut by 4 bases, the J end by 7 bases, with 14 bases between. CDR3 amino acids: CASSLGGAGQPQHF. CDR3 DNA: TGTGCCAGCAGCCTGGGGGGGGCGGGCCAGCCCCAGCATTTT.

The chain combines TRBV3-1 (or the pseudogene TRBV3-2) with TRBJ1-1; D gene unclear. The V and J ends lost 0 bases and 1 base respectively, with 9 bases between them. CDR1 is LGHDT and CDR2 is YNNKEL in the germline V gene (reference sequence). CDR3 size: 15 residues. CDR3 sequence reads: CASSQEVKQNTEAFF. CDR3 DNA: TGTGCCAGCAGCCAAGAGGTAAAACAGAACACTGAAGCTTTCTTT.

The sample holds one count of this clone. The chain employs TRBV2 and TRBJ1-6, with D perhaps TRBD1 (6 bases). This CDR3 is built from 15 residues. Trimming removed 4 bases at V and 10 bases at J, with 17 bases between. CDR1 is SNHLY and CDR2 is FYNNEI in the germline V gene. In DNA, the CDR3 is TGTGCCAGCAGTGTCGGAGGGGGGGGGAGGTCACCCCTCCACTTT. It encodes CASSVGGGGRSPLHF.

The chain uses TRBV7-6 and TRBJ1-3, with 7 bases that match TRBD1. Germline-derived CDR1 and CDR2 are SGHVS and FNYEAQ. V trimming: 4 bases; J trimming: 4 bases; junction bases outside the gene matches: 7. The CDR3 is 15 amino acids. CDR3: CASSSPGTVGNTIYF. The CDR3 region has the DNA TGTGCCAGCAGCTCCCCCGGGACAGTGGGAAACACCATATATTTT.

The V gene is TRBV5-8, the J gene TRBJ1-5; D might be TRBD1 (5 bases). V shed 1 base and J shed 9 bases, with 14 bases lying between them. CDR3 length equals 14 residues. The germline gives CDR1 SGHTS, CDR2 YDEGEE. Here the CDR3 reads CASSLPGARWPQHF. The CDR3 DNA reads as TGTGCCAGCAGCTTGCCTGGGGCCCGGTGGCCCCAGCATTTT.

The chain links TRBV7-9 to TRBJ2-7; 8 nucleotides match TRBD1. Per germline, CDR1 SEHNR and CDR2 FQNEAQ (reference sequence). Trimming cost V 0 bases and J 4 bases; bases outside gene matches: 5. This CDR3 comprises 15 residues. The CDR3 nucleotides read TGTGCCAGCAGCTTAGCGGCAGGGGGCGGGTACGAGCAGTACTTC. It specifies CASSLAAGGGYEQYF.

As for this clone: One end of the junction does not line up with germline, which may come from a read error. The chain recombines TRBV5-1 with TRBJ1-1; D is uncertain. The CDR3 spans 14 residues. Germline V CDR1 and CDR2: SGHRS, YFSETQ. CDR3 amino acids: CASSFQTLNTEAFF. DNA of the CDR3: TGTGCCAGCAGCTTCCAGACTCTGAACACTGAAGCTTTCTTT.

The chain links TRBV11-2 to TRBJ1-4; 7 bases fit TRBD1. Losses at the gene ends were 5 bases for V and 5 bases for J; bases not matched to a gene: 8. The germline V gene has CDR1 SGHAT and CDR2 FQNNGV. CDR3 length: 15 residues. CDR3 coding DNA: TGTGCCAGCAGCACAAGACAGGGCGGAAATGAAAAACTGTTTTTT. Encoded protein: CASSTRQGGNEKLFF.

The rearrangement links TRBV6-2 or TRBV6-3 to TRBJ2-1, with 10 bases identical to TRBD1. The J segment lost 0 bases and the V segment lost 0 bases, leaving 8 bases of the junction unmatched. CDR1 is MNHEY and CDR2 is SVGEGT in the germline V gene. The CDR3 consists of 19 residues. DNA for the CDR3: TGTGCCAGCAGTTACTCGCCGGGACAGGGGACAAGCTCCTACAATGAGCAGTTCTTC. It encodes CASSYSPGQGTSSYNEQFF.

The chain has TRBV16 and TRBJ1-2; possible D gene TRBD1, 6 bases. Germline V gives CDR1 KGHSY, CDR2 FQNENV. V was pared by 4 bases and J by 6 bases, with 15 bases between. The CDR3 loop spans 14 amino acids. CDR3 in DNA: TGTGCCAGCAGCCCGCAGGGGAGAGAAGATGGCTACACCTTC. It encodes CASSPQGREDGYTF.

The chain combines TRBV29-1 with TRBJ1-5; possibly TRBD1 for D (5 bases). Trimming pared 0 bases from V and 7 bases from J, leaving 22 bases between. This CDR3 spans 17 amino acids. The germline gives CDR1 SQVTM, CDR2 ANQGSEA. The DNA for the CDR3 is TGCAGCGTTGAAGATAGGGACGGGGAGGGTACGGGGCAGCCCCAGCATTTT. As protein: CSVEDRDGEGTGQPQHF.

This clone appeared a few times. The CDR3 DNA follows: TGTGCCAGCAGCCGTACAGGATCCGGCGGGGAGCTGTTTTTT. Residues: CASSRTGSGGELFF. The genes are TRBV4-2 and TRBJ2-2, with D possibly TRBD1 on 5 matching bases. The ends were cut back, 4 bases at V and 7 bases at J, with 13 bases in the middle. Per germline, CDR1 LGHNA and CDR2 YNFKEQ. This CDR3 has 14 amino acids.

The rearrangement joins TRBV6-5 to TRBJ2-2; possibly TRBD2 for D (6 bases). The V end lost 2 bases, the J end lost 7 bases, and 8 bases lay between the germline ends. The V gene's germline CDR1 is MNHEY and CDR2 SVGAGI. The CDR3 sequence is 13 residues long. CDR3 coding DNA: TGTGCCAGCAGTTACGGAGGGGTCGGGGAGCTGTTTTTT. This codes for CASSYGGVGELFF.

About this clone: One junction end disagrees with the germline gene, perhaps due to a read error. CDR3 DNA sequence: TGTGCCAGCAGTCAAGGAGGGCGTGAAGCTTTCTTT. Its protein product is CASSQGGREAFF. The chain combines TRBV14 with TRBJ1-1; no clear D. The germline V gene encodes CDR1 SGHDN and CDR2 FVKESK. This CDR3 spans 12 amino acids.

The CDR3 DNA follows: TGTGCCAGTAGTATGCGGACAGGGAAGAATGAAAAACTGTTTTTT. This gives the protein CASSMRTGKNEKLFF. This chain uses TRBV19 with TRBJ1-4; 8 nucleotides line up with TRBD1. Looked up from germline, CDR1 is LNHDA and CDR2 is SQIVND (reference sequence). V shed 3 bases, J shed 5 bases, and the junction held 5 bases outside the gene matches. The CDR3 is 15 residues long.

V is TRBV18 and J is TRBJ2-1, with 9 nucleotides matching TRBD1. The CDR3 contains 16 residues. CDR1 is KGHSH and CDR2 is LQKENI in the germline V gene. J was trimmed by 5 bases and V by 2 bases; bases with no gene match: 7. The DNA for the CDR3 is TGTGCCAGCTCACCAGGGCGGACAGGGGTCCACAATGAGCAGTTCTTC. It yields the protein CASSPGRTGVHNEQFF.

This chain links TRBV7-9 with TRBJ2-5; D remains unclear. Germline V lookup: CDR1 SEHNR, CDR2 FQNEAQ (reference sequence). V shed 2 bases and J shed 3 bases, with 4 bases lying between them. This CDR3 has 12 residues. The CDR3 sequence is CASSLQKETQYF. CDR3 nucleotides: TGTGCCAGCAGCTTACAGAAAGAGACCCAGTACTTC.

The chain has TRBV5-1 and TRBJ2-3; maybe TRBD2 (7 bases). Germline V gene sequence: CDR1 SGHRS, CDR2 YFSETQ. Trimming removed 1 base at V and 2 bases at J, with 17 bases between. The CDR3 spans 17 residues. CDR3 DNA sequence: TGCGCCAGCAGCTTGAGGGGACGTGGGGGGGCCACAGATACGCAGTATTTT. This codes for CASSLRGRGGATDTQYF.

The chain has TRBV19 and TRBJ2-7, with 8 positions matching TRBD1. Germline-derived CDR1 and CDR2 are LNHDA and SQIVND (reference sequence). The junction had 9 bases not matched to a gene; V was cut back by 3 bases and J by 5 bases. There are 15 residues in the CDR3. The CDR3 sequence is CASSMESGTGHEQYF. CDR3 nucleotide sequence: TGTGCCAGTAGTATGGAGTCCGGGACAGGTCACGAGCAGTACTTC.

The J gene is TRBJ2-7, the V gene TRBV5-1; 9 positions match TRBD1. Per the germline V gene, CDR1 is SGHRS and CDR2 is YFSETQ. CDR3 length equals 15 residues. The CDR3 nucleotides read TGTGCCAGCAGCTTAGCCGGGACAGGGAGTGAAGAGCAGTACGTC. Its protein product is CASSLAGTGSEEQYV.

This clone was counted between two and nine times. The chain joins TRBV7-9 to TRBJ2-7, with D uncertain. Germline lookup yields CDR1 SEHNR and CDR2 FQNEAQ (reference sequence). Trimming pared 4 bases from V and 6 bases from J, leaving 10 bases between. The CDR3 loop spans 12 amino acids. The CDR3 nucleotides are TGTGCCAGCAGCTCCCCGACTTTCGAGCAGTACTTC. Translating gives CASSSPTFEQYF.

There are a few counts of this clone. The genes are TRBV19 and TRBJ2-5, with 12 bases that match TRBD1. This CDR3 is 16 amino acids long. Trimming cost V 5 bases and J 3 bases; bases outside gene matches: 7. Looked up from germline, CDR1 is LNHDA and CDR2 is SQIVND (reference sequence). CDR3 in DNA: TGTGCCAGTAGTGCACCGGGACAGGGGGCTAAAGAGACCCAGTACTTC. Its translation is CASSAPGQGAKETQYF.

The chain employs TRBV9 and TRBJ2-1; D perhaps matches TRBD2 (5 bases). The V end lost 0 bases, the J end lost 4 bases, and 11 bases lay between the germline ends. The CDR3 is made up of 15 amino acids. Germline V gene data show CDR1 as SGDLS and CDR2 as YYNGEE. CDR3 loop: CASSVDGKGYNEQFF. CDR3 DNA sequence: TGTGCCAGCAGCGTAGACGGGAAGGGTTACAATGAGCAGTTCTTC.

V usage is TRBV6-1 and J usage is TRBJ2-1, with 7 bases aligning to TRBD2. With 3 bases clipped from V and 7 bases from J, the junction kept 3 bases outside the gene matches. The CDR3 length is 13 residues. CDR1 and CDR2 (germline): MNHNS, SASEGT. DNA for the CDR3: TGTGCCAGCAGTGAGGGGGGGAGGAATGAGCAGTTCTTC. This gives the protein CASSEGGRNEQFF.

Remarks on this clone: The junction differs from germline at one of its ends, possibly a read error. CDR3 coding DNA: TGTGCCAGCAGCTTGCTGGGACAGGGTGACGAGACCCAGTACTTC. Translation gives CASSLLGQGDETQYF. The chain is built from TRBV5-1 and TRBJ2-5, with 9 bases identical to TRBD1. Germline CDR1 is SGHRS and CDR2 is YFSETQ. This CDR3 region has 15 residues. The full variable domain, completed using reference TRBV5-1 and TRBJ2-5, is KAGVTQTPRYLIKTRGQQVTLSCSPISGHRSVSWYQQTPGQGLQFLFEYFSETQRNKGNFPGRFSGRQFSNSRSEMNVSTLELGDSALYLCASSLLGQGDETQYFGPGTRLLVL.

The rearrangement links TRBV10-3 to TRBJ1-1; 7 bases agree with TRBD1. There are 14 residues in the CDR3. V dropped 4 bases and J dropped 1; count of bases not matched to a gene: 3. Germline V gene sequence: CDR1 ENHRY, CDR2 SYGVKD. DNA of the CDR3: TGTGCCATCAGTGGGGACAGACAGAACACTGAAGCTTTCTTT. It specifies CAISGDRQNTEAFF.

This chain links TRBV27 with TRBJ2-1, with 9 bases aligning to TRBD2. Trimming removed 6 bases from V and 3 bases from J; junction bases left unmatched: 6. Per the germline V gene, CDR1 is MNHEY and CDR2 is SMNVEV (reference sequence). CDR3 length: 15 residues. In DNA, the CDR3 is TGTGCCAGCAGCCGGGGCGGGGGGGACTACAATGAGCAGTTCTTC. Protein product: CASSRGGGDYNEQFF.

The genes are TRBV11-3 and TRBJ2-3; TRBD1 might be the D (6 bases). The CDR3 has 13 residues. Trimming took 5 bases from V and 6 from J, leaving 12 bases between them. Germline V lookup: CDR1 SGHNT, CDR2 YENEEA. CDR3 sequence reads: CASSRTVSDTQYF. As DNA, the CDR3 is TGTGCCAGCAGCCGGACAGTTTCGGATACGCAGTATTTT.

This chain links TRBV6-6 with TRBJ2-2; possible D gene TRBD1, 5 bases. The V end was cut by 2 bases, the J end by 1 base, with 8 bases between. Germline V gives CDR1 MNHNY, CDR2 SVGAGI (reference sequence). CDR3 length: 15 residues. Here the CDR3 reads CASSYVTGNTGELFF. CDR3 bases: TGTGCCAGCAGTTACGTCACAGGGAACACCGGGGAGCTGTTTTTT.